This T cell receptor beta chain was recovered during a study of blood T cell repertoires in COVID-19. At the level of the study: The origin of the acute and convalescent COVID-19 samples was the United States, Italy and Spain. Sources were T cells, B-cell-depleted T cells, or PBMCs; the material itself was cDNA or gDNA.

Methods used by the authors: The assay estimated nucleated cells by amplifying reference gene primers. The assay was immunoSEQ multiplex PCR, and TCRdb's table has in-frame clones only and misses some. The D gene and trimming were derived from the DNA, and the V and J assignments and clone size from that table. In the table there are fewer than 150,000 clones, about 87% of which are singletons. With V trimmed by 6 bases and J by 0 bases, 9 bases remained unmatched. CDR1 and CDR2 from the germline V gene are KGHSH and LQKENI. The length of the CDR3 is 16 residues. This TCR was recovered from a woman aged 80 or over with acute or convalescent COVID-19. V usage is TRBV18 and J usage is TRBJ1-1; 8 bases are a match to TRBD1. Sequencing used peripheral blood. DNA for the CDR3: TGTGCCAGCTCCCCTTGGGCAGGGGGCATGAACACTGAAGCTTTCTTT. Its translation: CASSPWAGGMNTEAFF.